The 18 T cell receptor beta chains in this list originate from one sample, sequenced in a study of blood T cell repertoires in COVID-19. Produced via immunoSEQ multiplex PCR; TCRdb's table is partial and in-frame only. The sample lists about 120,000 clones, approximately 87% occurring once. The sequencing input was peripheral blood. The source of these receptors is a man in his sixties with acute or convalescent COVID-19.

The chain uses TRBV19 and TRBJ1-2; 9 bases align to TRBD1. V was pared by 6 bases and J by 4 bases, with 6 bases of the junction left unmatched. Germline V gene sequence: CDR1 LNHDA, CDR2 SQIVND (reference sequence). This CDR3 is built from 14 residues. CDR3 nucleotides: TGTGCCAGTAGCCTTCCGGGACAGGGCTATGGCTACACCTTC. This sequence encodes CASSLPGQGYGYTF.

The genes are TRBV11-1 and TRBJ2-1; D not certain. Trimming stripped 5 bases from V and 1 base from J, with 3 bases between. The CDR3 contains 12 residues. Germline CDR1 and CDR2: SGHAT and FQDESV (reference sequence). The CDR3 loop is CASSPSYNEQFF. Written as DNA, the CDR3 is TGTGCCAGCAGCCCGTCCTACAATGAGCAGTTCTTC.

This chain connects TRBV28 to TRBJ2-7; 10 bases agree with TRBD2. From germline, CDR1 is MDHEN and CDR2 SYDVKM. This CDR3 has 14 residues. The J segment lost 1 base and the V segment lost 7 bases, leaving 4 bases of the junction unmatched. The CDR3 is CASISSGSSYEQYF. DNA of the CDR3: TGTGCCAGCATCTCTAGCGGGAGTTCCTACGAGCAGTACTTC.

This sequence joins TRBV11-3 and TRBJ2-7; possible D gene TRBD2, 5 bases. Looked up from germline, CDR1 is SGHNT and CDR2 is YENEEA. Trimming shortened V by 2 bases and J by 6 bases, and 11 bases separated the two germline ends. The CDR3 has 13 amino acids. CDR3 nucleotide sequence: TGTGCCAGCAGCTTAACCCCTGGACTCGAGCAGTACTTC. Protein product: CASSLTPGLEQYF.

The rearrangement links TRBV2 to TRBJ1-5; the match to TRBD1 covers 7 bases. The CDR3 contains 14 residues. CDR1 SNHLY and CDR2 FYNNEI come from the germline V gene. The J segment lost 6 bases and the V segment lost 7 bases, leaving 9 bases of the junction unmatched. This CDR3 is CASTAGGWSQPQHF. The CDR3 DNA is TGTGCCAGCACGGCAGGGGGTTGGAGTCAGCCCCAGCATTTT.

The gene calls are TRBV27 and TRBJ2-1; a weak D match, TRBD1 (5 bases). CDR1 MNHEY and CDR2 SMNVEV come from the germline V gene (reference sequence). The V and J ends lost 2 bases and 8 bases respectively, with 19 bases between them. The CDR3 has 16 residues. The CDR3 sequence: CASSLVWQGGGDEQFF. Here the CDR3 DNA reads TGTGCCAGCAGTTTAGTTTGGCAGGGCGGTGGGGATGAGCAGTTCTTC.

There are a few counts of this clone. The V and J genes are TRBV15 and TRBJ2-7; D unclear. The germline gives CDR1 LNHNV, CDR2 YYDKDF (reference sequence). The germline V and J ends were trimmed by 3 bases and 1 base, with 7 bases remaining between them. CDR3 length: 13 residues. The CDR3 spells CATSSSDSYEQYF. The CDR3 region has the DNA TGTGCCACCAGCAGCTCAGATTCCTACGAGCAGTACTTC.

This chain connects TRBV10-3 to TRBJ2-1; 10 positions agree with TRBD1. Unmatched junction bases numbered 6, after V lost 5 bases and J lost 8 bases. The germline V gene encodes CDR1 ENHRY and CDR2 SYGVKD. The CDR3 extends over 14 amino acids. CDR3 nucleotides: TGTGCCATCAGTAGACAGGGGGCGGACGATGAGCAGTTCTTC. Its translation is CAISRQGADDEQFF.

A few counts support this clone. The CDR3 nucleotides read TGCGCCAGCAGCTTGAGCGGCCCGGACACCGGGGAGCTGTTTTTT. Protein product: CASSLSGPDTGELFF. This chain connects TRBV5-1 to TRBJ2-2; tentatively, D is TRBD2 (5 bases). V gave up 1 base and J gave up 3 bases, with 10 bases separating them. Looked up from germline, CDR1 is SGHRS and CDR2 is YFSETQ. The CDR3 runs 15 residues.

This rearrangement joins TRBV19 to TRBJ1-2; 8 bases align to TRBD1. CDR3 size: 14 residues. J lost 7 bases, V lost 5 bases, and 9 bases had no gene match. Germline CDR1 reads LNHDA; CDR2 reads SQIVND (reference sequence). CDR3 amino acids: CASSPRTGLSGYTF. The CDR3 bases are TGTGCCAGTAGTCCGAGGACAGGGTTGAGTGGCTACACCTTC. The full variable domain, with the rest looked up from reference TRBV19 and TRBJ1-2, is DGGITQSPKYLFRKEGQNVTLSCEQNLNHDAMYWYRQDPGQGLRLIYYSQIVNDFQKGDIAEGYSVSREKKESFPLTVTSAQKNPTAFYLCASSPRTGLSGYTFGSGTRLTVV.

The chain has TRBV28 and TRBJ2-3; D possibly corresponds to TRBD2 (7 bases). This CDR3 has 15 amino acids. The germline gives CDR1 MDHEN, CDR2 SYDVKM. V lost 5 bases to trimming and J lost 4 bases, with 16 bases between them. The CDR3 DNA follows: TGTGCCAGCAGTCGGGGGGTCGGGGGCGCAGATACGCAGTATTTT. It translates to CASSRGVGGADTQYF.

CDR3 protein: CASRPSGRSYNEQFF. The CDR3 region has the DNA TGTGCCAGTAGACCTAGCGGGCGCTCCTACAATGAGCAGTTCTTC. The chain has TRBV19 and TRBJ2-1, with TRBD2 matching 8 bases. In germline, CDR1 is LNHDA, CDR2 SQIVND (reference sequence). The CDR3 loop spans 15 amino acids. Trimming cost V 6 bases and J 0 bases; bases outside gene matches: 4.

This rearrangement joins TRBV4-2 to TRBJ2-1; 13 bases map to TRBD2. Trimming cost V 5 bases and J 0 bases; bases outside gene matches: 10. The CDR3 runs to 19 residues. Germline V gene sequence: CDR1 LGHNA, CDR2 YNFKEQ. Here the CDR3 reads CASSSRTSGSMGSYNEQFF. CDR3 bases: TGTGCCAGCAGCTCTCGGACTAGCGGGAGCATGGGCTCCTACAATGAGCAGTTCTTC.

The chain has TRBV6-5 and TRBJ1-1, with D maybe TRBD1 (5 bases). The CDR3 length is 16 residues. The germline V gene has CDR1 MNHEY and CDR2 SVGAGI. V was trimmed by 0 bases and J by 7 bases, leaving 18 bases between them. Written as DNA, the CDR3 is TGTGCCAGCAGTTACTCCCCCGAGACAGTCAACCATGAAGCTTTCTTT. This translates into CASSYSPETVNHEAFF.

CDR3 DNA sequence: TGTGCCAGCAGCTTGGTTCAGGGGCCCACAGATACGCAGTATTTT. Its protein is CASSLVQGPTDTQYF. V and J are TRBV5-8 and TRBJ2-3, with D possibly being TRBD1 (6 bases). The germline V gene has CDR1 SGHTS and CDR2 YDEGEE. Deletions cut 0 bases from V and 2 bases from J, with 10 bases between. The CDR3 is 15 amino acids.

The chain employs TRBV7-2 and TRBJ2-2; no clear D gene. Germline V gene lookup returns CDR1 SGHTA and CDR2 FQGNSA. Trimming shortened V by 5 bases and J by 0 bases, and 16 bases separated the two germline ends. The length of the CDR3 is 17 residues. The CDR3 reads CASSRTGRAPNTGELFF. CDR3 sequence (DNA): TGTGCCAGCAGCCGTACGGGTAGAGCCCCGAACACCGGGGAGCTGTTTTTT.

J is TRBJ1-4 and V is TRBV19, with 8 bases that match TRBD1. J gave up 8 bases and V 4 bases, and 6 bases lay outside the gene matches. Germline V gene data show CDR1 as LNHDA and CDR2 as SQIVND (reference sequence). The CDR3 has 14 residues. CDR3 in amino acids: CASSTSRDREKLFF. The CDR3 DNA sequence: TGTGCCAGTAGTACGTCCCGGGACAGGGAAAAACTGTTTTTT.

This clone was observed a handful of times. J is TRBJ2-2 and V is TRBV7-3; 7 nucleotides line up with TRBD2. Germline V lookup: CDR1 SGHTA, CDR2 FQGTGA. The CDR3 sequence is 13 residues long. V was pared by 10 bases and J by 7 bases, with 9 bases of the junction left unmatched. The CDR3 DNA reads TGTGCCACTCAAGCGGGATGGGGCGGGGAGCTGTTTTTT. It yields the protein CATQAGWGGELFF.